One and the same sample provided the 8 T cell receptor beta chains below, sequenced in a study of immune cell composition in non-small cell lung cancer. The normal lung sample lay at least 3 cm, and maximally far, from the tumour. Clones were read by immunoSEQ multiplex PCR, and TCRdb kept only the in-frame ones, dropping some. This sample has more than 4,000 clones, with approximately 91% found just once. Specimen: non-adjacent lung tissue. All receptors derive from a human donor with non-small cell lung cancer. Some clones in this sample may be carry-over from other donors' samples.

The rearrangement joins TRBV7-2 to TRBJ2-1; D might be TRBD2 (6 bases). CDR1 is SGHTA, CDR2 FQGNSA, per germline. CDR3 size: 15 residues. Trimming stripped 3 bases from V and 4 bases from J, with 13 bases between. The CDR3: CASSFSGTLYNEQFF. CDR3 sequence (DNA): TGTGCCAGCAGCTTTTCCGGGACTTTATACAATGAGCAGTTCTTC.

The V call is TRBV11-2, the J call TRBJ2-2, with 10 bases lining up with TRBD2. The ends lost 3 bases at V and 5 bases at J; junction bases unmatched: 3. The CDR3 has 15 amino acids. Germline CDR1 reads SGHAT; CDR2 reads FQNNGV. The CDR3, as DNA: TGTGCCAGCAGCTTTACGGGACTAGCGACCGGGGAGCTGTTTTTT. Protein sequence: CASSFTGLATGELFF.

The CDR3 is CASSDGRGTTRAFF. DNA for the CDR3: TGTGCCAGCAGTGATGGGAGGGGGACGACGAGAGCTTTCTTT. This chain uses TRBV6-1 with TRBJ1-1; a weak D match, TRBD1 (6 bases). Trimming cost V 3 bases and J 10 bases, with 18 bases left between them. The CDR3 contains 14 residues. Germline CDR1 MNHNS, CDR2 SASEGT.

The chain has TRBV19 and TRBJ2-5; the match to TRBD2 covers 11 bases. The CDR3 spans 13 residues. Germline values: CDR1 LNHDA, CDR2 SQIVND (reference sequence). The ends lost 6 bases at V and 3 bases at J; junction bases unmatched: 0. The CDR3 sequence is CASRTSGKETQYF. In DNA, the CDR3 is TGTGCCAGTAGGACTAGCGGGAAAGAGACCCAGTACTTC.

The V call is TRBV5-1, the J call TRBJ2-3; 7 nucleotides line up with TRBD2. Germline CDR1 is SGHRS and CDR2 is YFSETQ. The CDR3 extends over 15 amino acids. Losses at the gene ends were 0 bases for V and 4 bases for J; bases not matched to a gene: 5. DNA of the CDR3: TGCGCCAGCAGCTTGGCAGCGGGAATTTCAGATACGCAGTATTTT. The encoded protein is CASSLAAGISDTQYF.

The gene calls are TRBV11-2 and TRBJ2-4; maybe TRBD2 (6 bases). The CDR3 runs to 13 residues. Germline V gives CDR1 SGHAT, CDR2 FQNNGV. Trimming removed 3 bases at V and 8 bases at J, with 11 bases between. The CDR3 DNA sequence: TGTGCCAGCAGCTTGCCCGGGACTGACATTCAGTACTTC. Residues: CASSLPGTDIQYF.

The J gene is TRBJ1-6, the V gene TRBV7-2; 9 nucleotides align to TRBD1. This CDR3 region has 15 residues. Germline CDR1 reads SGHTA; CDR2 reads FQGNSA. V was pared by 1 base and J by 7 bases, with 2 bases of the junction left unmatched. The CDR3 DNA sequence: TGTGCCAGCAGCTTAGGGGGGACAGGGAATTCACCCCTCCACTTT. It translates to CASSLGGTGNSPLHF.

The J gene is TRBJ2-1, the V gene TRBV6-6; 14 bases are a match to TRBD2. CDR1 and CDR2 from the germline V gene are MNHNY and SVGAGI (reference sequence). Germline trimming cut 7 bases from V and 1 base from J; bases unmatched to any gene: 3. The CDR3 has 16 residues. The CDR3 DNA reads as TGTGCCAGCACCCGACTAGCGGGAGGGTCCTACAATGAGCAGTTCTTC. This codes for CASTRLAGGSYNEQFF.